This T cell receptor beta chain was retrieved from a study of blood T cell repertoires in COVID-19. The wider study: Acute and convalescent COVID-19 samples came from the United States, Italy and Spain. In each case, the material was cDNA or gDNA derived from T cells, B-cell-depleted T cells, or PBMCs.

Germline V gene data show CDR1 as SGHNT and CDR2 as YYREEE (reference sequence). V dropped 0 bases and J dropped 4; count of bases not matched to a gene: 10. The CDR3 consists of 17 residues. Authors' analysis steps: Amplification of reference gene primers was used by the study to estimate nucleated cell counts. Repertoires were generated with immunoSEQ multiplex PCR, while TCRdb's copy carries only in-frame clones and drops some. The DNA gave D and trimming, while V, J and clone size come from that table. The table has about 91,000 clones, approximately 90% seen once. The sequenced material came from peripheral blood. The origin of this receptor is a man aged 65 to 85 with acute or convalescent COVID-19. This chain joins TRBV5-4 and TRBJ1-1; 9 bases are a match to TRBD1. CDR3 region: CASSLGRGDRAATEAFF. In DNA form, the CDR3 reads TGTGCCAGCAGCTTGGGAAGGGGGGACAGGGCCGCCACTGAAGCTTTCTTT.